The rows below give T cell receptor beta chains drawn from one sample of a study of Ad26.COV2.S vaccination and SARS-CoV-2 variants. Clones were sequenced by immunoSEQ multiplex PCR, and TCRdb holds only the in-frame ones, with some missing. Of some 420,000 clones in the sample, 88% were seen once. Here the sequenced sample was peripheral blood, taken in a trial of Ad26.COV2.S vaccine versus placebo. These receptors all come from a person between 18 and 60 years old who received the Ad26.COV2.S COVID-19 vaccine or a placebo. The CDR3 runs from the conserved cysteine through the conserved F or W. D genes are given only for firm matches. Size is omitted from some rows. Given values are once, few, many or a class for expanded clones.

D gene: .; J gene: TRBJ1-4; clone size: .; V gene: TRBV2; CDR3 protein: CASSEGLLGAGEKLFF; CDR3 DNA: TGTGCCAGCAGTGAAGGTCTTTTGGGGGCAGGGGAAAAACTGTTTTTT
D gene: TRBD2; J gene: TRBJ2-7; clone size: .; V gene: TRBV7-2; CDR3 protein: CASSAGLAGTYEQYF; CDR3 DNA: TGTGCCAGCAGCGCGGGACTAGCGGGGACCTACGAGCAGTACTTC
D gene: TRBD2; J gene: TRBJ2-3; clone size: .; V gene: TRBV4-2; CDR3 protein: CASSHHSGGEGDTQYF; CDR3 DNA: TGTGCCAGCAGCCACCATAGCGGGGGGGAAGGAGATACGCAGTATTTT
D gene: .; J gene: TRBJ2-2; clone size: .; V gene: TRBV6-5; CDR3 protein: CASRSPGRVNGELFF; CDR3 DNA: TGTGCCAGCAGGTCGCCGGGACGGGTAAACGGGGAGCTGTTTTTT
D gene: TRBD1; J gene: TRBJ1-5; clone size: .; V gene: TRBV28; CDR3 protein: CASSPETGGSGQPQHF; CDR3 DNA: TGTGCCAGCAGTCCCGAGACAGGGGGCTCGGGTCAGCCCCAGCATTTT
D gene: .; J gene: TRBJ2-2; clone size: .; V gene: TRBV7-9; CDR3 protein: CAQEGAGELFF; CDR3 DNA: TGTGCCCAAGAGGGAGCCGGGGAGCTGTTTTTT
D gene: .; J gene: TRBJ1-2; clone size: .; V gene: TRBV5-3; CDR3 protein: CARKGGIGYTF; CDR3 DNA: TGTGCCAGAAAAGGGGGAATCGGCTACACCTTC
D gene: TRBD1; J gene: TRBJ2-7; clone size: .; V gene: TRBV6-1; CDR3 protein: CASSEGTGGWEQYF; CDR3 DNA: TGTGCCAGCAGTGAAGGGACAGGGGGATGGGAGCAGTACTTC
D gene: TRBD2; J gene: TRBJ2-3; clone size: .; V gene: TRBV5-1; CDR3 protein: CASSLGLAGAGTDTQYF; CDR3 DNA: TGCGCCAGCAGCTTGGGGCTAGCGGGGGCGGGCACAGATACGCAGTATTTT
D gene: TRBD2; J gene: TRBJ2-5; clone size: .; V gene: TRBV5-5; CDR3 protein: CASSRRGGGQETQYF; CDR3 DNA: TGTGCCAGCAGCCGCCGGGGCGGGGGCCAAGAGACCCAGTACTTC
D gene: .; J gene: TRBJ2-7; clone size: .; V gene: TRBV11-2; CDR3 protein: CASSPLMDSYEQYF; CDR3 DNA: TGTGCCAGCAGCCCCCTTATGGACAGCTACGAGCAGTACTTC
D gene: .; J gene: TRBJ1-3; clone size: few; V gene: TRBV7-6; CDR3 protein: CASSLVQGSGNTIYF; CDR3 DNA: TGTGCCAGCAGCTTAGTACAGGGCTCTGGAAACACCATATATTTT
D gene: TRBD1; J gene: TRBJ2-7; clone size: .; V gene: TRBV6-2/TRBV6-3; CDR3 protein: CASSNSDRAYEQYF; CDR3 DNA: TGTGCCAGCAGCAACTCCGACAGGGCTTACGAGCAGTACTTC
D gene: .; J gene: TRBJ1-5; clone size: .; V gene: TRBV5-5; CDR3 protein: CASSLPGGNQPQHF; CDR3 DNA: TGTGCCAGCAGCTTACCTGGCGGCAATCAGCCCCAGCATTTT
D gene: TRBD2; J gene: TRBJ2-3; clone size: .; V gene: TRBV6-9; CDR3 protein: CADPRTAGDTDTQYF; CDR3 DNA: TGTGCAGACCCCCGGACAGCGGGAGACACAGATACGCAGTATTTT
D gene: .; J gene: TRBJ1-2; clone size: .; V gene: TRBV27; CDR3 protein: CASSYWAGLSYGYTF; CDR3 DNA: TGTGCCAGCAGTTATTGGGCAGGTCTAAGCTATGGCTACACCTTC
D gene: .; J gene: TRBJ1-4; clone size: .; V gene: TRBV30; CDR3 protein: CACWQTGEIGKLFF; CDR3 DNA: TGTGCCTGCTGGCAGACAGGTGAAATTGGAAAACTGTTTTTT
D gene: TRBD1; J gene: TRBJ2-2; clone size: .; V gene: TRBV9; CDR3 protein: CASSVEGQGRTGELFF; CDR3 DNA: TGTGCCAGCAGCGTAGAGGGACAGGGTCGAACCGGGGAGCTGTTTTTT
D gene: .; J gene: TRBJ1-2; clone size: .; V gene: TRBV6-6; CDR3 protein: CASSPGLIYGYTF; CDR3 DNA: TGTGCCAGCAGTCCCGGACTAATTTATGGCTACACCTTC
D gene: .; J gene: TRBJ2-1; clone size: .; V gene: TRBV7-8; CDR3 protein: CASTPGGPYNEQFF; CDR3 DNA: TGTGCCAGCACCCCCGGGGGGCCCTACAATGAGCAGTTCTTC
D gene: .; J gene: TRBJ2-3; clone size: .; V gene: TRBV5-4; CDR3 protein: CASSLSRGGTDTQYF; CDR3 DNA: TGTGCCAGCAGCTTATCACGCGGGGGCACAGATACGCAGTATTTT
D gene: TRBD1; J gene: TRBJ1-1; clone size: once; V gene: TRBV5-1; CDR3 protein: CASSQDRAHKMNTEAFF; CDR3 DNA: TGCGCCAGCAGCCAGGACAGGGCCCATAAAATGAACACTGAAGCTTTCTTT
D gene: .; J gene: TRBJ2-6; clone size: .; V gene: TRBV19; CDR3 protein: CASSKSTRSSGANVLTF; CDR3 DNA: TGTGCCAGTAGTAAGAGTACCAGGTCCTCTGGGGCCAACGTCCTGACTTTC
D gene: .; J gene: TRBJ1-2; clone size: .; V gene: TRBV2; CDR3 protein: CASSYKQGNGGYTF; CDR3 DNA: TGTGCCAGCAGTTACAAGCAGGGTAATGGGGGCTACACCTTC
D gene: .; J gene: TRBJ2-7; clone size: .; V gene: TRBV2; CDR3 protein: CASSQQASSYEQYF; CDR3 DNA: TGTGCCAGCAGTCAACAGGCTAGCTCCTACGAGCAGTACTTC
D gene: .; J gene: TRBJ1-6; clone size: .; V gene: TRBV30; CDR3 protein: CAETRAYNSPLHF; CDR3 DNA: TGTGCCGAAACGAGAGCCTATAATTCACCCCTCCACTTT
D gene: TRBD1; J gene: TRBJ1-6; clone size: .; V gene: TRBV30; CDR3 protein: CAWSTQGAANSPLHF; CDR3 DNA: TGTGCCTGGAGTACACAGGGGGCTGCGAATTCACCCCTCCACTTT
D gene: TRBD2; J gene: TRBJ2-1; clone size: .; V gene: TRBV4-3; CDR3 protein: CASSQETNAGVAGYNEQFF; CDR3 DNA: TGCGCCAGCAGCCAAGAAACTAATGCCGGGGTAGCGGGGTACAATGAGCAGTTCTTC
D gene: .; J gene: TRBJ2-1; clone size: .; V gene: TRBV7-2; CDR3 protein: CASSHRTNEQFF; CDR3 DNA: TGTGCCAGCAGCCACCGAACCAATGAGCAGTTCTTC
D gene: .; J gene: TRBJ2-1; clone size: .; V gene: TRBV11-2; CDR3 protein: CASSLGLHEQFF; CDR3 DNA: TGTGCCAGCAGCCTCGGATTGCATGAGCAGTTCTTC
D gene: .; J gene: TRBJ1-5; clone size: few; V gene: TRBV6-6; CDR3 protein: CASSRQAAFGQPQHF; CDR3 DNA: TGTGCCAGCAGTAGACAGGCTGCTTTTGGGCAGCCCCAGCATTTT
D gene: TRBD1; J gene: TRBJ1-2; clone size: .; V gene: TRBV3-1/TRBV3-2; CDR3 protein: CASSPLIRDRGRRDYGYTF; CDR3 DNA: TGTGCCAGCAGCCCCCTAATCCGGGACAGGGGGCGAAGGGACTATGGCTACACCTTC
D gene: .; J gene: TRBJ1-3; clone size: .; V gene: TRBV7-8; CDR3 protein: CASRGQNRQSGVNTIYF; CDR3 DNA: TGTGCCAGCAGAGGCCAAAATCGACAATCCGGTGTCAACACCATATATTTT
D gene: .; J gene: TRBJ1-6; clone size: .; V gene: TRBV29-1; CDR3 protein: CSALTAQGEPLHF; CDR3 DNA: TGCAGCGCCTTAACCGCCCAGGGAGAGCCCCTCCACTTT
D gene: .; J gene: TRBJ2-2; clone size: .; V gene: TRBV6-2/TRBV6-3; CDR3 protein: CASSLYRVGTGELFF; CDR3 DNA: TGTGCCAGCAGTCTTTACAGGGTTGGCACCGGGGAGCTGTTTTTT
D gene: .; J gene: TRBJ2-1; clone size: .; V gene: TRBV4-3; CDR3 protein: CASSQDHGRGNEQFF; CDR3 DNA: TGCGCCAGCAGCCAAGATCATGGAAGAGGCAATGAGCAGTTCTTC
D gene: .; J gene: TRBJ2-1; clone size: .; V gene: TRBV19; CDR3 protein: CASAGAHNEQFF; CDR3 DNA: TGTGCCAGCGCGGGGGCCCACAATGAGCAGTTCTTC
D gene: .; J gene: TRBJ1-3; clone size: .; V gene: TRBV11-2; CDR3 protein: CASSLEPVNTIYF; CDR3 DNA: TGTGCCAGCAGCTTAGAACCAGTAAACACCATATATTTT
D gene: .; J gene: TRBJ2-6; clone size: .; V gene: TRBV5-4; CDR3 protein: CASRDLGANVLTF; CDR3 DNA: TGTGCCAGCCGGGACCTTGGGGCCAACGTCCTGACTTTC
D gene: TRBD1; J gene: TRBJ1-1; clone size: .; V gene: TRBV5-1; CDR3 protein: CASSLVDRAPEAFF; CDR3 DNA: TGCGCCAGCAGCTTGGTGGACAGGGCCCCTGAAGCTTTCTTT
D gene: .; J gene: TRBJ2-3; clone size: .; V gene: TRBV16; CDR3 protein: CASSGVGTGTDTQYF; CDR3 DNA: TGTGCCAGCAGCGGCGTTGGCACCGGCACAGATACGCAGTATTTT
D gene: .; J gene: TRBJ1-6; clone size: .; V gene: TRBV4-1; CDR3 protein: CASSQEGLGGIGYNSPLHF; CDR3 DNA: TGCGCCAGCAGCCAAGAGGGTTTGGGGGGGATAGGGTATAATTCACCCCTCCACTTT
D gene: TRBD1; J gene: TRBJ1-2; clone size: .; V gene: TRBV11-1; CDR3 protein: CASSFTPGQGDGYTF; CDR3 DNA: TGTGCCAGCAGTTTCACCCCGGGACAGGGTGATGGCTACACCTTC
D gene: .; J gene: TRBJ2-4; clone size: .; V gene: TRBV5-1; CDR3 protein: CASSFDGAENIQYF; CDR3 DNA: TGCGCCAGCAGCTTCGACGGGGCAGAAAACATTCAGTACTTC
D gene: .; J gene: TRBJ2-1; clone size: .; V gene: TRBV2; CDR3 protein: CASSEDPGVGNEQFF; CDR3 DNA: TGTGCCAGCAGTGAAGACCCAGGGGTGGGCAATGAGCAGTTCTTC